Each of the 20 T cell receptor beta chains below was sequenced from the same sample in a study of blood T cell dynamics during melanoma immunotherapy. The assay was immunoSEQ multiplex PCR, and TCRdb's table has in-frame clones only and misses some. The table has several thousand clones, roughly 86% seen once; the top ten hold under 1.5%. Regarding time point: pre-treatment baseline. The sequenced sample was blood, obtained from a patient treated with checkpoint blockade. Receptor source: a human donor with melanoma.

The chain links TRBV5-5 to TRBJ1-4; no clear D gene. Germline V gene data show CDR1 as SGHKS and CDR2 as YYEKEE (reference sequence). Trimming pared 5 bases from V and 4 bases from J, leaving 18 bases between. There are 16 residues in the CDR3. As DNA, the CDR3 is TGTGCCAGCAGTAACGGTGGAGGGTTTGGTAATGAAAAACTGTTTTTT. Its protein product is CASSNGGGFGNEKLFF.

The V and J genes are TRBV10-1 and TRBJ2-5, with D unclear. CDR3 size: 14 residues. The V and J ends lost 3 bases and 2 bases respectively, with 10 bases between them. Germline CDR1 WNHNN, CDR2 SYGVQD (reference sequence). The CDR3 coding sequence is TGCGCCAGCAGTGATTCCCTACCTCAAGAGACCCAGTACTTC. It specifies CASSDSLPQETQYF.

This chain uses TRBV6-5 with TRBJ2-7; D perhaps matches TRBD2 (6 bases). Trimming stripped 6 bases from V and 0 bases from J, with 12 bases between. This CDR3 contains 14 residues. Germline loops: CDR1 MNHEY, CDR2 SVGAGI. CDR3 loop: CASRAGWSSYEQYF. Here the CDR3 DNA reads TGTGCCAGCAGAGCGGGCTGGAGCTCCTACGAGCAGTACTTC.

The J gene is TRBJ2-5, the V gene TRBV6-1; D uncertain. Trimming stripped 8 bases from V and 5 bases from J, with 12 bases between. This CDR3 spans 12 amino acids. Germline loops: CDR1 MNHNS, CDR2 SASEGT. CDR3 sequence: CASAQSGETQYF. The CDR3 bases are TGTGCCAGCGCGCAGTCAGGCGAGACCCAGTACTTC.

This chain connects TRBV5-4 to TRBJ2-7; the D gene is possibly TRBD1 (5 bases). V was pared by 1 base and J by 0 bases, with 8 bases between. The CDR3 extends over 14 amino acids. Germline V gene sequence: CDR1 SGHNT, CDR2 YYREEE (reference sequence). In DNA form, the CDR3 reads TGTGCCAGCAGCTTGAGGGGTACCTCCTACGAGCAGTACTTC. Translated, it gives CASSLRGTSYEQYF.

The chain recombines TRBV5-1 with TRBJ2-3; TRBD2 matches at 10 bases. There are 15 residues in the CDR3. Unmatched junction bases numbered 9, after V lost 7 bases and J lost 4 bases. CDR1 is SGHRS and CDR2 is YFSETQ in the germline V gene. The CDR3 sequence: CASGGRAGGPDTQYF. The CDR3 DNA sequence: TGCGCCAGCGGTGGAAGAGCGGGGGGGCCAGATACGCAGTATTTT. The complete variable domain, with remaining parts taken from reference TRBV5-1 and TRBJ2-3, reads KAGVTQTPRYLIKTRGQQVTLSCSPISGHRSVSWYQQTPGQGLQFLFEYFSETQRNKGNFPGRFSGRQFSNSRSEMNVSTLELGDSALYLCASGGRAGGPDTQYFGPGTRLTVL.

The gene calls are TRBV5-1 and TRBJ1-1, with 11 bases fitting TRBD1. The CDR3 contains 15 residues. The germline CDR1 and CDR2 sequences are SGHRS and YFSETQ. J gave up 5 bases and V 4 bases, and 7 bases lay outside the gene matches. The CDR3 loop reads CASSPRTGGRTEAFF. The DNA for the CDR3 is TGCGCCAGCAGCCCACGGACAGGGGGCCGAACTGAAGCTTTCTTT.

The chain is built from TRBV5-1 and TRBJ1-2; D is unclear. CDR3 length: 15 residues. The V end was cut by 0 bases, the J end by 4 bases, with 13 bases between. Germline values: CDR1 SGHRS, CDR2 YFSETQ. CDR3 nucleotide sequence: TGCGCCAGCAGCTTGGATACAGAAGATTTCTATGGCTACACCTTC. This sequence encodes CASSLDTEDFYGYTF.

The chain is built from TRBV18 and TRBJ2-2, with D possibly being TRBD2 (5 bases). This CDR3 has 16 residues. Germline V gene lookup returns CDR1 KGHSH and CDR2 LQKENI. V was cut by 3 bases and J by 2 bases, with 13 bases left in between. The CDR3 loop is CASSPAGVGNTGELFF. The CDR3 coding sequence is TGTGCCAGCTCACCGGCGGGTGTAGGAAACACCGGGGAGCTGTTTTTT.

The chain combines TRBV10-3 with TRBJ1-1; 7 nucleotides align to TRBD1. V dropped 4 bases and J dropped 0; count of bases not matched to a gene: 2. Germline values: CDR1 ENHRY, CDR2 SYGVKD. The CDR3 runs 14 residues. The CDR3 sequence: CAISGQGLNTEAFF. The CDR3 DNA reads TGTGCCATCAGTGGACAGGGACTGAACACTGAAGCTTTCTTT.

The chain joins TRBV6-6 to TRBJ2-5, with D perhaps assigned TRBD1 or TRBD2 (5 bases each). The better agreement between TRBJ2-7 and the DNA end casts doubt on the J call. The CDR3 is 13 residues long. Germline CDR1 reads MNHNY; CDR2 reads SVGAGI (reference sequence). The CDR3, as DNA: TGTGCCAGCAGACGGGACCCTAGCTACGAGCAGTACTTC. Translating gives CASRRDPSYEQYF.

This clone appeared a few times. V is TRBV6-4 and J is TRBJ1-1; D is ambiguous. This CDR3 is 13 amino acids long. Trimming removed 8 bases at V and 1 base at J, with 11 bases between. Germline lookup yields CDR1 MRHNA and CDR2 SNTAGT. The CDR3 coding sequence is TGTGCCAGCGGCCTCAATTCGAACACTGAAGCTTTCTTT. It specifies CASGLNSNTEAFF.

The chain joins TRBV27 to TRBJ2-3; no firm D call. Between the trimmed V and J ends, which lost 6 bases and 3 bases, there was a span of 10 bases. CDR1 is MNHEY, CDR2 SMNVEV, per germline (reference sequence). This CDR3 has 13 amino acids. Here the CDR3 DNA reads TGTGCCAGCAGAGTCGCCAGGACAGATACGCAGTATTTT. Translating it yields CASRVARTDTQYF.

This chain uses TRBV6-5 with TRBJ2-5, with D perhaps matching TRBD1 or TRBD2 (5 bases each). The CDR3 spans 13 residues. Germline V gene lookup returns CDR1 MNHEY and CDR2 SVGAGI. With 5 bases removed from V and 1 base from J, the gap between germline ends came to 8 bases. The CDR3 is CASSRDPQETQYF. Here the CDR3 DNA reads TGTGCCAGCAGTAGGGACCCCCAAGAGACCCAGTACTTC.

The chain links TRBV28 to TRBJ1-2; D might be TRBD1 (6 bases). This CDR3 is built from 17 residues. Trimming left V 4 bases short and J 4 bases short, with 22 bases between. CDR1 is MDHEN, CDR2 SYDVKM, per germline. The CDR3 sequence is CASSSNHATQGFYGYTF. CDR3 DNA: TGTGCCAGCAGTTCCAACCACGCAACGCAGGGGTTCTATGGCTACACCTTC.

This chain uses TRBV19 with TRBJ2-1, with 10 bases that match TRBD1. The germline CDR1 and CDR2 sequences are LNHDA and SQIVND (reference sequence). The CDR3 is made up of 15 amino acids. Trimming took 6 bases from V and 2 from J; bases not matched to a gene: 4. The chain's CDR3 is CASSRGTGAYNEQFF. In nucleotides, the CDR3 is TGTGCCAGTAGCCGCGGGACAGGGGCCTACAATGAGCAGTTCTTC.

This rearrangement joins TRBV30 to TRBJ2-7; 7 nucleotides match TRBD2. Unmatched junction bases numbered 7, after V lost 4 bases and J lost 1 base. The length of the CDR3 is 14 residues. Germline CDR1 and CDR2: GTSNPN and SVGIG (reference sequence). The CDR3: CAWTSGIESYEQYF. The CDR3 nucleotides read TGTGCCTGGACAAGCGGGATTGAGTCCTACGAGCAGTACTTC.

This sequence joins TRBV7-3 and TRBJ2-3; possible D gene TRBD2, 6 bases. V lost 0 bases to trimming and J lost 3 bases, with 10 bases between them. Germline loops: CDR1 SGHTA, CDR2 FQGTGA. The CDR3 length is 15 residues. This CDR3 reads CASSLTGSRTDTQYF. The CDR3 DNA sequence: TGTGCCAGCAGCTTAACCGGGAGTAGGACAGATACGCAGTATTTT. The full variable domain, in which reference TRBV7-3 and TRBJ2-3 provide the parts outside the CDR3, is GAGVSQTPSNKVTEKGKYVELRCDPISGHTALYWYRQSLGQGPEFLIYFQGTGAADDSGLPNDRFFAVRPEGSVSTLKIQRTERGDSAVYLCASSLTGSRTDTQYFGPGTRLTVL.

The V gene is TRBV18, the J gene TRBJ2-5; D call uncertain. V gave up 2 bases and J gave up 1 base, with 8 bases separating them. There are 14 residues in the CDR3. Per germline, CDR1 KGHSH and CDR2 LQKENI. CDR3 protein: CASSPDAGQETQYF. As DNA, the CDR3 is TGTGCCAGCTCACCAGACGCTGGCCAAGAGACCCAGTACTTC. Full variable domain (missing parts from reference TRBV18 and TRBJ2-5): NAGVMQNPRHLVRRRGQEARLRCSPMKGHSHVYWYRQLPEEGLKFMVYLQKENIIDESGMPKERFSAEFPKEGPSILRIQQVVRGDSAAYFCASSPDAGQETQYFGPGTRLLVL.

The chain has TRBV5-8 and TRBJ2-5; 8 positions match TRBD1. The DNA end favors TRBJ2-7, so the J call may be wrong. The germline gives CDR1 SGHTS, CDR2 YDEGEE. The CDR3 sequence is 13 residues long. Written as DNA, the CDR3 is TGTGCCAGCAGCCCCTACAGGGGGGCCGAGCAGTACTTC. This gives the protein CASSPYRGAEQYF.